This is a list of T cell receptor beta chains from one sample in a study of cytomegalovirus exposure and HLA in healthy donors. The table came from immunoSEQ multiplex PCR; TCRdb's copy has only in-frame clones and leaves some out. The repertoire holds about 170,000 clones, with around four fifths as singletons. The sequenced sample consisted of PBMCs. These receptors came from a female donor in good health and CMV-seronegative. Each CDR3 is given with its conserved first and last residue. A D gene is named only where the DNA matches it firmly. The size of a clone is reported for some rows only, either as once, few or many, or as a class for expanded clones.

clone_size,cdr3_length,d_call,j_call,v_call,cdr3_nt,cdr3_aa
-,15,TRBD2,TRBJ2-1,TRBV29-1,TGCAGCGTTGAAGATCGAGGGACTACGGACAATGAGCAGTTCTTC,CSVEDRGTTDNEQFF
-,16,TRBD1,TRBJ2-4,TRBV5-6,TGTGCCAGCAGCGAAGACAGGGGGCAGACCAAAAACATTCAGTACTTC,CASSEDRGQTKNIQYF
-,16,TRBD2,TRBJ2-1,TRBV19,TGTGCCAGTAGTATAGTTAGCGGGGGGAGCTACAATGAGCAGTTCTTC,CASSIVSGGSYNEQFF
-,14,TRBD1,TRBJ2-1,TRBV7-8,TGTGCCAGCAGCCCAAGGGACAGGTACAATGAGCAGTTCTTC,CASSPRDRYNEQFF
few,16,TRBD1,TRBJ1-1,TRBV10-3,TGTGCCATCAGTGAGTCGATAGGACAGGGGGTCACTGAAGCTTTCTTT,CAISESIGQGVTEAFF
-,15,TRBD1,TRBJ1-2,TRBV30,TGTGCCTTTCAAAACGACAGGGACCAACTCTATGGCTACACCTTC,CAFQNDRDQLYGYTF
-,14,TRBD1,TRBJ2-5,TRBV28,TGTGCCAGCAGTTTACGGACAGGGAAGAGGACCCAGTACTTC,CASSLRTGKRTQYF
-,14,-,TRBJ2-3,TRBV7-2,TGTGCCAGCAGCTCGGCGGGGCTCACAGATACGCAGTATTTT,CASSSAGLTDTQYF
-,14,TRBD1,TRBJ1-6,TRBV19,TGTGCCAGTAGTATAACAGGGGGCGTGTCACCCCTCCACTTT,CASSITGGVSPLHF
-,13,-,TRBJ1-1,TRBV7-8,TGTGCCAGCATTAAGGCAGAGGGTACTGAAGCTTTCTTT,CASIKAEGTEAFF
-,15,-,TRBJ1-1,TRBV7-2,TGTGCCAGCAGCTTAGGCTCAGGGCAGAACACTGAAGCTTTCTTT,CASSLGSGQNTEAFF
-,15,TRBD1,TRBJ2-5,TRBV27,TGTGCCAGCAGTTTAGGGGGACAGGGGGGTGAGACCCAGTACTTC,CASSLGGQGGETQYF
-,14,-,TRBJ2-6,TRBV2,TGTGCCAGCATACAGAGCTCTGGGGCCAACGTCCTGACTTTC,CASIQSSGANVLTF
-,21,-,TRBJ1-6,TRBV4-2,TGTGCCAGCAGCCAAGCTTCGCGATACTCGGACACCCGCTCCTATAATTCACCCCTCCACTTT,CASSQASRYSDTRSYNSPLHF
-,16,-,TRBJ2-2,TRBV5-1,TGCGCCAGCAGCTTGGTGAGGGGGATCCTCACCGGGGAGCTGTTTTTT,CASSLVRGILTGELFF
-,13,TRBD1,TRBJ1-2,TRBV30,TGTGCCTGGAGTGCCGAGAGGGGGCATGGCTACACCTTC,CAWSAERGHGYTF
once,14,-,TRBJ2-7,TRBV7-8,TGTGCCAGCAGCTTAGGGGGCAGGGCCTACGAGCAGTACTTC,CASSLGGRAYEQYF
-,15,TRBD2,TRBJ2-7,TRBV5-1,TGCGCCAGCAGCTTGTTGGTAGCGGGGGCCTACGAGCAGTACTTC,CASSLLVAGAYEQYF
-,15,TRBD1,TRBJ2-5,TRBV19,TGTGCCAGTAGTATAGGGACAGGAGCCCAAGAGACCCAGTACTTC,CASSIGTGAQETQYF
-,15,TRBD1,TRBJ2-7,TRBV7-9,TGTGCCAGCAGTTTAGGACAGGGGGCTGTCTACGAGCAGTACTTC,CASSLGQGAVYEQYF
-,16,TRBD2,TRBJ2-5,TRBV5-4,TGTGCCAGCAGCCGCTCACTAGCGGGAGGGGGAGAGACCCAGTACTTC,CASSRSLAGGGETQYF
-,14,TRBD2,TRBJ2-3,TRBV7-3,TGTGCCAGCAGCTTAGGACTAGCAGCAGATACGCAGTATTTT,CASSLGLAADTQYF
-,14,TRBD1,TRBJ1-5,TRBV6-5,TGTGCCAGCAGAAGACAGGGGGTGACTCAGCCCCAGCATTTT,CASRRQGVTQPQHF
-,15,TRBD1,TRBJ2-7,TRBV7-2,TGTGCCAGCAGCTTAGAGACAGGGGGCACTTACGAGCAGTACTTC,CASSLETGGTYEQYF
-,16,TRBD1,TRBJ2-3,TRBV7-2,TGTGCCAGCAGCCAACAGGGGGCGAGAAGCACAGATACGCAGTATTTT,CASSQQGARSTDTQYF
-,14,TRBD2,TRBJ2-3,TRBV5-4,TGTGCCAGCAGCCAAAGGGGAGGGGCAGATACGCAGTATTTT,CASSQRGGADTQYF
-,13,-,TRBJ2-1,TRBV4-1,TGCGCCAGCAGCCAAGAAGGCGAGAGGGAGCAGTTCTTC,CASSQEGEREQFF
-,17,TRBD1,TRBJ1-1,TRBV5-1,TGCGCCAGCAGCCAGGACAGGGGTCAACTTATGAACACTGAAGCTTTCTTT,CASSQDRGQLMNTEAFF
-,15,-,TRBJ1-1,TRBV18,TGTGCCAGCTCACAAAGGACAGCGATGAACACTGAAGCTTTCTTT,CASSQRTAMNTEAFF
-,14,-,TRBJ1-1,TRBV7-6,TGTGCCAGCAGCTTAGATTCCATTAACACTGAAGCTTTCTTT,CASSLDSINTEAFF
-,17,-,TRBJ2-4,TRBV7-9,TGTGCCAGCAGCCCGCGGGGTCAGGGGGACGCCAAAAACATTCAGTACTTC,CASSPRGQGDAKNIQYF
-,16,-,TRBJ2-7,TRBV5-6,TGTGCCAGCAGCTTGATCGCGGGACAGACAATATACGAGCAGTACTTC,CASSLIAGQTIYEQYF
-,13,-,TRBJ1-1,TRBV7-2,TGTGCCAGCAGCCCAGCGTGGGAGGGTGAAGCTTTCTTT,CASSPAWEGEAFF
-,14,-,TRBJ1-2,TRBV2,TGTGCCAGCAGTCTCACTGGGACAACTGATGGCTACACCTTC,CASSLTGTTDGYTF
once,13,TRBD2,TRBJ2-7,TRBV7-9,TGTGCCAGCCGACTAGCGGGAGTATCCGAGCAGTACTTC,CASRLAGVSEQYF
once,15,TRBD1,TRBJ2-1,TRBV5-1,TGCGCCAGCAGCTTGGAGCAGGGGGCCCACAATGAGCAGTTCTTC,CASSLEQGAHNEQFF
-,14,TRBD1,TRBJ1-2,TRBV10-3,TGTGCCATCAGTGGGCGGACAGGGAACTATGGCTACACCTTC,CAISGRTGNYGYTF
-,15,-,TRBJ2-7,TRBV6-6,TGTGCCAGCAGTTACAGATCGCAGGGGTGGTACGAGCAGTACTTC,CASSYRSQGWYEQYF
-,15,-,TRBJ1-2,TRBV7-2,TGTGCCAGCAGCTTGTCCCTAGGTGATAACTATGGCTACACCTTC,CASSLSLGDNYGYTF
-,13,-,TRBJ2-3,TRBV10-2,TGCGCCAGCAGGGGTGGGAGTCTACAGCCCCAGTATTTT,CASRGGSLQPQYF
few,14,-,TRBJ1-1,TRBV19,TGTGCCAGTAGTATGGGAGGGGGAGGGATTGAAGCTTTCTTT,CASSMGGGGIEAFF